These T cell receptor beta chains were read from a single sample in a study of blood T cell repertoires in COVID-19. Data came from immunoSEQ multiplex PCR; TCRdb stores just in-frame clones and leaves some out. The sample records 210,000 or so clones, around nine tenths being singletons. The source material was peripheral blood. Receptor source: a woman between 18 and 29 years old who had recovered from COVID-19. Both conserved end residues are part of each CDR3. The D gene is left open where the match is weak. The size of a clone is reported for some rows only, either as once, few or many, or as a class for expanded clones.

.,TRBJ2-7,.,TRBV5-6,CASSWTGTYEQYF,TGTGCCAGCAGCTGGACGGGAACCTACGAGCAGTACTTC
.,TRBJ1-4,.,TRBV28,CASSSARTNEKLFF,TGTGCCAGCAGTTCCGCTAGGACTAATGAAAAACTGTTTTTT
.,TRBJ1-4,.,TRBV18,CASSPDRDSLSRVFF,TGTGCCAGCTCACCAGATCGTGACAGCCTTTCTAGGGTGTTTTTT
.,TRBJ1-1,.,TRBV20-1,CSAPRQEKAFF,TGCAGTGCTCCCCGCCAAGAGAAAGCTTTCTTT
.,TRBJ2-3,.,TRBV13,CASSFEADTQYF,TGTGCCAGCAGCTTCGAGGCAGATACGCAGTATTTT
TRBD2,TRBJ2-2,.,TRBV5-6,CASSLAQREYAGELFF,TGTGCCAGCAGCTTGGCCCAGCGGGAGTATGCCGGGGAGCTGTTTTTT
.,TRBJ1-3,.,TRBV7-2,CASSFLEGFGNTIYF,TGTGCCAGCAGCTTCCTCGAGGGATTTGGAAACACCATATATTTT
.,TRBJ2-5,.,TRBV19,CASSILDLAGGETQYF,TGTGCCAGTAGTATACTTGACCTTGCCGGAGGAGAGACCCAGTACTTC
TRBD2,TRBJ2-7,.,TRBV3-1/TRBV3-2,CASSPLDRGDKYF,TGTGCCAGCAGCCCTCTGGATCGGGGGGATAAGTACTTC
.,TRBJ1-6,.,TRBV13,CASSPGAGSHSPLHF,TGTGCCAGCAGCCCAGGGGCAGGATCACATTCACCCCTCCACTTT
.,TRBJ1-4,.,TRBV30,CAWSVIRARPTNEKLFF,TGTGCCTGGAGTGTAATCAGGGCAAGACCAACTAATGAAAAACTGTTTTTT
TRBD2,TRBJ2-3,.,TRBV14,CASSQDGLAGVYTDTQYF,TGTGCCAGCAGCCAAGATGGGCTAGCGGGAGTCTATACAGATACGCAGTATTTT
TRBD2,TRBJ2-2,.,TRBV19,CASRGLADTGELFF,TGTGCCAGCAGGGGACTAGCGGACACCGGGGAGCTGTTTTTT
.,TRBJ2-2,.,TRBV21-1,CASTLGTCPITGELFF,TGTGCCAGCACCCTCGGGACTTGCCCAATCACCGGGGAGCTGTTTTTT
.,TRBJ2-6,.,TRBV7-2,CASSLGLRAGANVLTF,TGTGCCAGCAGCTTAGGTTTGAGAGCAGGGGCCAACGTCCTGACTTTC
.,TRBJ2-3,.,TRBV11-1,CASSFESPSTDTQYF,TGTGCCAGCAGCTTCGAGAGTCCTAGCACAGATACGCAGTATTTT
.,TRBJ1-2,.,TRBV5-6,CASSLDLKRGGYTF,TGTGCCAGCAGCTTGGATCTCAAAAGGGGTGGCTACACCTTC
.,TRBJ2-7,.,TRBV6-2/TRBV6-3,CASSYRVHEQYF,TGTGCCAGCAGTTACCGGGTCCACGAGCAGTACTTC
.,TRBJ1-4,.,TRBV28,CASSLREKLFF,TGTGCCAGCAGTTTGAGGGAAAAACTGTTTTTT
TRBD1,TRBJ2-7,.,TRBV6-2/TRBV6-3,CASSWGQGAYEQYF,TGTGCCAGCAGTTGGGGACAGGGGGCCTACGAGCAGTACTTC
.,TRBJ1-1,.,TRBV9,CASSGHDRQALNTEAFF,TGTGCCAGCAGCGGACATGATCGACAGGCATTGAACACTGAAGCTTTCTTT
.,TRBJ2-1,.,TRBV29-1,CSVEGGEYYNEQFF,TGCAGCGTTGAAGGTGGGGAGTATTACAATGAGCAGTTCTTC
TRBD2,TRBJ2-3,.,TRBV12-5,CASGPGLAGLTDTQYF,TGTGCTAGTGGTCCCGGACTAGCGGGACTCACAGATACGCAGTATTTT
.,TRBJ2-3,.,TRBV21-1,CASSQRGGLADTDTQYF,TGTGCCAGCAGTCAAAGAGGGGGACTAGCGGACACAGATACGCAGTATTTT
TRBD2,TRBJ2-2,.,TRBV27,CASSLSGTSGDKGGELFF,TGTGCCAGCAGTTTATCCGGGACTAGCGGGGACAAGGGCGGGGAGCTGTTTTTT
.,TRBJ2-1,.,TRBV2,CASGLALGRDDEQFF,TGTGCCAGCGGATTGGCACTGGGCAGGGATGATGAGCAGTTCTTC
TRBD2,TRBJ2-2,.,TRBV30,CAWSIGRTGELFF,TGTGCCTGGAGTATCGGGAGGACCGGGGAGCTGTTTTTT
.,TRBJ1-2,.,TRBV5-6,CASSLPQGNYGYTF,TGTGCCAGCAGCTTGCCACAGGGCAACTATGGCTACACCTTC
.,TRBJ2-7,once,TRBV29-1,CSVEEISKGSYEQYF,TGCAGCGTTGAAGAAATAAGTAAGGGGTCCTACGAGCAGTACTTC
TRBD2,TRBJ2-1,once,TRBV3-1/TRBV3-2,CASSLHSSGNEQFF,TGTGCCAGCAGCTTACACTCTAGCGGCAATGAGCAGTTCTTC
.,TRBJ1-1,.,TRBV7-9,CASSPPLGTMNTEAFF,TGTGCCAGCAGCCCCCCCCTAGGTACGATGAACACTGAAGCTTTCTTT
TRBD2,TRBJ2-2,.,TRBV7-8,CASSLVLAGGPFTGELFF,TGTGCCAGCAGCTTAGTGCTAGCGGGAGGGCCGTTCACCGGGGAGCTGTTTTTT
TRBD2,TRBJ2-3,once,TRBV13,CASSLRASGGTDTQYF,TGTGCCAGCAGCTTACGGGCTAGCGGGGGCACAGATACGCAGTATTTT
TRBD2,TRBJ2-3,once,TRBV4-3,CASSQDYGSGRAGSYF,TGCGCCAGCAGCCAAGATTATGGTAGCGGGAGGGCCGGATCGTATTTT
TRBD1,TRBJ1-5,.,TRBV27,CASSSDRRQPQHF,TGTGCCAGCAGCTCGGACAGGAGGCAGCCCCAGCATTTT
.,TRBJ1-2,.,TRBV12-3/TRBV12-4,CASSTGQFYGYTF,TGTGCCAGCAGCACAGGACAGTTCTATGGCTACACCTTC
TRBD2,TRBJ2-1,.,TRBV29-1,CSVTGLVNNEQFF,TGCAGCGTGACGGGACTAGTCAACAATGAGCAGTTCTTC
.,TRBJ2-3,once,TRBV21-1,CASFKRVPDTQYF,TGTGCCAGCTTTAAGAGAGTTCCAGATACGCAGTATTTT
.,TRBJ1-1,few,TRBV19,CASSTGQNTEAFF,TGTGCCAGTAGCACTGGACAGAACACTGAAGCTTTCTTT
.,TRBJ1-5,.,TRBV18,CASSPQRGNQPQHF,TGTGCCAGCTCACCACAACGGGGGAATCAGCCCCAGCATTTT
.,TRBJ1-6,.,TRBV5-8,CASRSYEGNSPLHF,TGTGCCAGCAGATCGTACGAGGGTAATTCACCCCTCCACTTT
TRBD1,TRBJ1-3,.,TRBV30,CAWSEGTGGFGNTIYF,TGTGCCTGGAGTGAGGGAACAGGGGGCTTTGGAAACACCATATATTTT
.,TRBJ2-5,.,TRBV7-9,CASSPYSSVGEREETQYF,TGTGCCAGCAGCCCATACTCTAGCGTTGGGGAGAGGGAAGAGACCCAGTACTTC
TRBD1,TRBJ1-4,once,TRBV7-9,CASSSDRQGSEKLFF,TGTGCCAGCAGCTCGGATCGACAGGGGAGTGAAAAACTGTTTTTT
.,TRBJ2-1,.,TRBV5-1,CASSFSAGEQFF,TGCGCCAGCAGCTTTTCAGCGGGCGAGCAGTTCTTC
.,TRBJ2-7,once,TRBV5-4,CASSEGTSYEQYF,TGTGCCAGCAGCGAAGGGACTTCCTACGAGCAGTACTTC
TRBD1,TRBJ2-2,.,TRBV6-5,CASSRTGAGELFF,TGTGCCAGCAGTCGGACAGGGGCCGGGGAGCTGTTTTTT
.,TRBJ2-1,.,TRBV25-1,CASSEGAEIEQFF,TGTGCCAGCAGTGAAGGAGCGGAGATTGAGCAGTTCTTC
TRBD1,TRBJ2-5,.,TRBV9,CASSNTPGQHRETQYF,TGTGCCAGCAGCAATACCCCGGGACAGCACAGAGAGACCCAGTACTTC
.,TRBJ2-1,.,TRBV21-1,CASRLQRVAGLNNEQFF,TGTGCCAGCCGGCTACAGAGGGTAGCGGGATTGAACAATGAGCAGTTCTTC
TRBD1,TRBJ2-7,few,TRBV14,CASSQEGQGPLFYEQYF,TGTGCCAGCAGCCAAGAGGGACAGGGGCCCCTCTTTTACGAGCAGTACTTC
.,TRBJ2-3,once,TRBV29-1,CSVGPESTDTQYF,TGCAGCGTTGGCCCAGAAAGCACAGATACGCAGTATTTT
.,TRBJ2-3,.,TRBV10-3,CAISESKAGGSTDTQYF,TGTGCCATCAGTGAGTCGAAGGCAGGGGGGAGCACAGATACGCAGTATTTT
.,TRBJ2-3,once,TRBV5-1,CASSVLTDTQYF,TGCGCCAGCAGCGTCCTCACAGATACGCAGTATTTT
.,TRBJ2-3,.,TRBV12-5,CASGLGGFADTQYF,TGTGCTAGTGGTTTAGGGGGTTTCGCAGATACGCAGTATTTT
TRBD2,TRBJ2-3,.,TRBV18,CASSRGRAPDTQYF,TGTGCCAGCTCGCGCGGGAGGGCTCCAGATACGCAGTATTTT
TRBD2,TRBJ2-7,.,TRBV24-1,CATSAGRGSREEQYF,TGTGCCACCAGTGCAGGACGGGGGTCGCGGGAGGAGCAGTACTTC
.,TRBJ2-3,.,TRBV11-1,CASSLNYGTQYF,TGTGCCAGCAGCTTGAATTACGGTACGCAGTATTTT
TRBD2,TRBJ2-7,.,TRBV3-1/TRBV3-2,CASSQGPAGVYEQYF,TGTGCCAGCAGCCAAGGTCCAGCGGGAGTCTACGAGCAGTACTTC